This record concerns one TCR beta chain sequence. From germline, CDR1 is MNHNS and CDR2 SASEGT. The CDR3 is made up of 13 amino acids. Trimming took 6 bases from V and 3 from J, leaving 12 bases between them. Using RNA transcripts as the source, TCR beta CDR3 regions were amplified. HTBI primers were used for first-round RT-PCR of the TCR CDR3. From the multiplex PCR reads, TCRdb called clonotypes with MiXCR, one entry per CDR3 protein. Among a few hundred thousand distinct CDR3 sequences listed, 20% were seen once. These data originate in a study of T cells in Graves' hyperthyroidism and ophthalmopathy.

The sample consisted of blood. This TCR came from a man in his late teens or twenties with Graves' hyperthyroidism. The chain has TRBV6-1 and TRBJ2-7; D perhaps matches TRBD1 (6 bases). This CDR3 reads CASRPNRVYEQYF. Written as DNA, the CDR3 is TGTGCCAGCAGACCCAACAGGGTCTACGAGCAGTACTTC.